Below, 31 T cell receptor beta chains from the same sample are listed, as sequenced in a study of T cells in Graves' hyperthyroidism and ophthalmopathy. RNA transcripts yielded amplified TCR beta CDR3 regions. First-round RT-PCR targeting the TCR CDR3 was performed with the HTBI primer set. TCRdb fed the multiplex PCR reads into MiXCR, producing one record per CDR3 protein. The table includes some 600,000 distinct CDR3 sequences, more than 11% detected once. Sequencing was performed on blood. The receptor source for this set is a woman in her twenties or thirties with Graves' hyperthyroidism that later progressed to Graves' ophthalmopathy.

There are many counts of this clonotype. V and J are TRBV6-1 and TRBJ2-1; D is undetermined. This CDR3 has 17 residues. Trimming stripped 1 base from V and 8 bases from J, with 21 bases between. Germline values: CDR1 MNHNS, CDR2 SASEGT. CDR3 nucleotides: TGTGCCAGCAGTGAAGTTTTAGTGGTCACCAATTTCCATGAGCAGTTCTTC. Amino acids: CASSEVLVVTNFHEQFF.

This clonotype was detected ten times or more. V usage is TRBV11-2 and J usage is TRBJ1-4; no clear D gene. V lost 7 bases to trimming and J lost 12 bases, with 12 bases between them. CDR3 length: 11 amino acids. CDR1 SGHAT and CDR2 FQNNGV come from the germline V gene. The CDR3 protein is CASNLGSQLFF. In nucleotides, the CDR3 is TGTGCCAGCAACCTAGGGTCTCAACTGTTTTTT.

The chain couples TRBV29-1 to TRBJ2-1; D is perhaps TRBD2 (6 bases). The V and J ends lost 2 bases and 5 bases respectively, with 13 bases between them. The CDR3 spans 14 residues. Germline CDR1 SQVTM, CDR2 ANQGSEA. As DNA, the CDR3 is TGCAGCGTTGAACCTGGCGGGATAGACAATGAGCAGTTCTTC. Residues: CSVEPGGIDNEQFF.

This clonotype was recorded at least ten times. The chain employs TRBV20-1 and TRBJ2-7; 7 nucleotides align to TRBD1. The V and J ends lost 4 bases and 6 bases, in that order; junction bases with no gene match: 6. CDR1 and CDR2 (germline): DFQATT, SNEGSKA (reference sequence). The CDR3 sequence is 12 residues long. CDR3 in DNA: TGCAGTGCTAACCGACAGGGTCGCGAGCAGTACTTC. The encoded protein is CSANRQGREQYF.

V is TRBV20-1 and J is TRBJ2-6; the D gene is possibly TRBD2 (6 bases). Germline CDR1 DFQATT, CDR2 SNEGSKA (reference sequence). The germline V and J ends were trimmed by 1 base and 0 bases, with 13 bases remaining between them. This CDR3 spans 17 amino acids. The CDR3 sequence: CSARGRDSPSGANVLTF. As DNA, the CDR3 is TGCAGTGCTAGAGGCCGGGACTCACCCTCTGGGGCCAACGTCCTGACTTTC.

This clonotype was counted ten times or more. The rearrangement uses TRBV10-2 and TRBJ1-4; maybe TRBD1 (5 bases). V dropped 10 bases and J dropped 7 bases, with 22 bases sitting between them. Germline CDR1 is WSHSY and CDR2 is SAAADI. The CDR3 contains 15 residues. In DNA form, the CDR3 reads TGCGCCACTGCGGACCTCGGGGGGAGAGGTGAAAAACTGTTTTTT. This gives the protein CATADLGGRGEKLFF.

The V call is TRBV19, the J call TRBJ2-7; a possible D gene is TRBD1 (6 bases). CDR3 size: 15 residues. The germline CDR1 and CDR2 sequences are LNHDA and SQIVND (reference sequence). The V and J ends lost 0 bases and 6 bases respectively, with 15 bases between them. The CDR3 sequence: CASSIDGARGGEQYF. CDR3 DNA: TGTGCCAGTAGTATAGATGGAGCCAGGGGCGGCGAGCAGTACTTC.

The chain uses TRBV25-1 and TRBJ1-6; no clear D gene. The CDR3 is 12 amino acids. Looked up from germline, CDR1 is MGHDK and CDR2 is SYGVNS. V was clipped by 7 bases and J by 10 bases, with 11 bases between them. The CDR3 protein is CASTHSGSPLHF. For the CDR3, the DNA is TGTGCCAGCACCCACAGTGGGTCACCCCTCCACTTT.

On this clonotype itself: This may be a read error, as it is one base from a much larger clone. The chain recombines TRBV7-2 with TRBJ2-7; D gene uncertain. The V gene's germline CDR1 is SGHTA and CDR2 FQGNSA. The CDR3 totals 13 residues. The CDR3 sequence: CDSVEPRYYEQYF. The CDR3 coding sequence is TGTGACAGCGTTGAGCCCCGCTACTACGAGCAGTACTTC.

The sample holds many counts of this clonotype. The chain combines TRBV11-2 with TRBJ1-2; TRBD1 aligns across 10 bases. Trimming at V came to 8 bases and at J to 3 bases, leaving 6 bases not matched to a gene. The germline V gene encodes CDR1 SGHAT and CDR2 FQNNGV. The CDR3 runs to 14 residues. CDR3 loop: CASASGTGDYGYTF. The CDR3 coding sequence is TGTGCCAGCGCGTCCGGGACAGGGGACTATGGCTACACCTTC.

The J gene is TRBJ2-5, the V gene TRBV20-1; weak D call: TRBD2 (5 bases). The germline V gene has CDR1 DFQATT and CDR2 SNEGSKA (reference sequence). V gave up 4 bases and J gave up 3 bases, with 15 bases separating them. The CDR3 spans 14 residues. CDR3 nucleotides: TGCAGTGCTAAATCGGGGAGAGTAGAAGAGACCCAGTACTTC. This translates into CSAKSGRVEETQYF.

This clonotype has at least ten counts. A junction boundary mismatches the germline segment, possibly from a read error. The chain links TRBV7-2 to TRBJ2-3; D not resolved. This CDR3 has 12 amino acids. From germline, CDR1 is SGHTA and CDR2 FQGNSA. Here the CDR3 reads CASRLVTDTQYF. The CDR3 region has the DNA TGTGCCAGCAGATTAGTCACAGATACGCAGTATTTT.

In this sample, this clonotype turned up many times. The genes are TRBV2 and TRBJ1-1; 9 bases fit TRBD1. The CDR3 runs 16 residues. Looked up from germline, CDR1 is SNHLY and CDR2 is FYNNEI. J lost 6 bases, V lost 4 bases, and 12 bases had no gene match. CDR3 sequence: CASSVTGTGFAAEAFF. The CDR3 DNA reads TGTGCCAGCAGTGTTACCGGGACAGGGTTTGCTGCTGAAGCTTTCTTT.

For the CDR3, the DNA is TGCAGTGCTACGTCTAGCGGGAGGGCCGCACCCTACGAGCAGTACTTC. Residues: CSATSSGRAAPYEQYF. The chain combines TRBV20-1 with TRBJ2-7, with TRBD2 matching over 12 bases. Per germline, CDR1 DFQATT and CDR2 SNEGSKA (reference sequence). This CDR3 is 16 amino acids long. Trimming took 4 bases from V and 2 from J; bases not matched to a gene: 9.

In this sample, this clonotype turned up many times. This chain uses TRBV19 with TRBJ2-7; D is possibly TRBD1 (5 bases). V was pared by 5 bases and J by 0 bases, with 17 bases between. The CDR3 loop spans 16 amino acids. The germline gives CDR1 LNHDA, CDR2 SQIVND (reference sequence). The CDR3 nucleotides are TGTGCCAGTAGTGCCCACTCCAGGGTAAGCTCCTACGAGCAGTACTTC. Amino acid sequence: CASSAHSRVSSYEQYF.

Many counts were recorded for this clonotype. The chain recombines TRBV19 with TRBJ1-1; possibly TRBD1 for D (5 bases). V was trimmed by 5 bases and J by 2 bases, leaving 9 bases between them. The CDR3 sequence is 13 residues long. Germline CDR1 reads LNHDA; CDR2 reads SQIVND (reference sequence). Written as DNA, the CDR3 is TGTGCCAGTAGTCCTGACAGTAACACTGAAGCTTTCTTT. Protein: CASSPDSNTEAFF.

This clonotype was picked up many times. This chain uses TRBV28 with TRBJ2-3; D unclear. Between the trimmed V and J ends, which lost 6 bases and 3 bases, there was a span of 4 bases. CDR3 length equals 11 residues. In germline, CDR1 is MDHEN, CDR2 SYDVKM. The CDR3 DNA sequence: TGTGCCAGCAGACTAACAGATACGCAGTATTTT. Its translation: CASRLTDTQYF.

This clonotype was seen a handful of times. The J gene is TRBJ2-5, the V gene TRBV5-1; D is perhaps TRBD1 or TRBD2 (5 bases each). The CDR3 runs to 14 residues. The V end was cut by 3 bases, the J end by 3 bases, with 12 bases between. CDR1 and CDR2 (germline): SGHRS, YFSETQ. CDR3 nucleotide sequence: TGCGCCAGCAGCTCCGGGGCGCTGGAAGAGACCCAGTACTTC. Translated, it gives CASSSGALEETQYF.

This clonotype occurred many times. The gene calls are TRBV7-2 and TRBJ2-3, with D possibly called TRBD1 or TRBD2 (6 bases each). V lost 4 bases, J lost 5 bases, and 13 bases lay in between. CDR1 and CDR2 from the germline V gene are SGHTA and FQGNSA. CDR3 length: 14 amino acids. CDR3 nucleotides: TGTGCCAGCAGCTCCCGACAGGAGGGAGATACGCAGTATTTT. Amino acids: CASSSRQEGDTQYF. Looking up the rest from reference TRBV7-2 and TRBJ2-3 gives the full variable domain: GAGVSQSPSNKVTEKGKDVELRCDPISGHTALYWYRQSLGQGLEFLIYFQGNSAPDKSGLPSDRFSAERTGGSVSTLTIQRTQQEDSAVYLCASSSRQEGDTQYFGPGTRLTVL.

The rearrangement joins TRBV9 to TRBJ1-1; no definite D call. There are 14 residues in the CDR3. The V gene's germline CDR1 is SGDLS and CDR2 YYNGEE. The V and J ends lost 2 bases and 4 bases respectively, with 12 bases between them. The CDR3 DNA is TGTGCCAGCAGCGTGATCGGGAGTGGCACTGAAGCTTTCTTT. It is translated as CASSVIGSGTEAFF. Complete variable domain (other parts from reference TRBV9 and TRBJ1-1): DSGVTQTPKHLITATGQRVTLRCSPRSGDLSVYWYQQSLDQGLQFLIQYYNGEERAKGNILERFSAQQFPDLHSELNLSSLELGDSALYFCASSVIGSGTEAFFGQGTRLTVV.

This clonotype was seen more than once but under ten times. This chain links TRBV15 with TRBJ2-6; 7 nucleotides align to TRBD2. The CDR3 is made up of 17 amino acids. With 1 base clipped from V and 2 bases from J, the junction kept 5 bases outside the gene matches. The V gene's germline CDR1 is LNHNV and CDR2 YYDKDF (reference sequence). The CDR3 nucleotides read TGTGCCACCAGCAGAGCATTTGCGGGGGCTGGGGCCAACGTCCTGACTTTC. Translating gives CATSRAFAGAGANVLTF.

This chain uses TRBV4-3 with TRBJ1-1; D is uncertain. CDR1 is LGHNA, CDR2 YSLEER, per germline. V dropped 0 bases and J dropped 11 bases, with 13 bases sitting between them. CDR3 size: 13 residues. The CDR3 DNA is TGCGCCAGCAGCCAAGATAGGGCCAGTCTGGCTTTCTTT. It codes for CASSQDRASLAFF.

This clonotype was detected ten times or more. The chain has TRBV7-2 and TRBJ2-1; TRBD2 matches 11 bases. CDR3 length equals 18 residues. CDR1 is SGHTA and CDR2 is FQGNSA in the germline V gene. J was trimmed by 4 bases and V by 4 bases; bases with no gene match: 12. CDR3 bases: TGTGCCAGCAGCTGGCTAGCGGGAGGTTCTTCCCTTTACAATGAGCAGTTCTTC. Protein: CASSWLAGGSSLYNEQFF.

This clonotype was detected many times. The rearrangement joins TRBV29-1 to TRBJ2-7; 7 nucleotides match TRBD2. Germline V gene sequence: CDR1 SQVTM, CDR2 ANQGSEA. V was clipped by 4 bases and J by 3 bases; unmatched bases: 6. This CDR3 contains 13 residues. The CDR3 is CSVGAGYGYEQYF. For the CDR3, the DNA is TGCAGCGTTGGAGCGGGATATGGCTACGAGCAGTACTTC.

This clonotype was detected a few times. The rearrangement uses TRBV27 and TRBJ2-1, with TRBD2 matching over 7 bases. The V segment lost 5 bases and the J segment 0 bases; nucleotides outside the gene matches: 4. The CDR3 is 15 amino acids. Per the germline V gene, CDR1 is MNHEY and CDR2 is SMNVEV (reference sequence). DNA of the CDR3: TGTGCCAGCAGTAACGGGGGGAGCTCCTACAATGAGCAGTTCTTC. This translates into CASSNGGSSYNEQFF.

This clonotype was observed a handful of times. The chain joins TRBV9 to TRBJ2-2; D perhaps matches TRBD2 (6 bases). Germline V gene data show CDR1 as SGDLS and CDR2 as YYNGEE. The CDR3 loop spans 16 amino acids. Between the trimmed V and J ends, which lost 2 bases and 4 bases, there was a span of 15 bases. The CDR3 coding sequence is TGTGCCAGCAGCGTCTCGGGAGAAGTATTCACCGGGGAGCTGTTTTTT. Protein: CASSVSGEVFTGELFF.

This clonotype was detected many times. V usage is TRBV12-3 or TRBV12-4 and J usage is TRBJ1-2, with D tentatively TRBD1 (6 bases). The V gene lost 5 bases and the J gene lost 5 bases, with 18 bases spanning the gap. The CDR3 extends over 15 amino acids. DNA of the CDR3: TGTGCCAGCAGTCCCCACATCCGGGACACTTATGGCTACACCTTC. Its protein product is CASSPHIRDTYGYTF.

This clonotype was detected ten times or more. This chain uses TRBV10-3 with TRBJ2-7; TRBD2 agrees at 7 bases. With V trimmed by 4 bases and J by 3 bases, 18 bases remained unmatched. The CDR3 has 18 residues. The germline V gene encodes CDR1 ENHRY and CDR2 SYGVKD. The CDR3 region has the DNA TGTGCCATCAGTGTAAAGGACGGGGAGGGAAGGTCTATCTACGAGCAGTACTTC. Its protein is CAISVKDGEGRSIYEQYF.

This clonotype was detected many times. The CDR3 region has the DNA TGTGCCAGCAGCCCTGAGAGAGCGGGAGGAGTCGAGCAGTACTTC. Its protein product is CASSPERAGGVEQYF. The chain combines TRBV7-2 with TRBJ2-7, with 9 bases matching TRBD2. There are 15 residues in the CDR3. Germline trimming cut 5 bases from V and 6 bases from J; bases unmatched to any gene: 11. Germline lookup yields CDR1 SGHTA and CDR2 FQGNSA.

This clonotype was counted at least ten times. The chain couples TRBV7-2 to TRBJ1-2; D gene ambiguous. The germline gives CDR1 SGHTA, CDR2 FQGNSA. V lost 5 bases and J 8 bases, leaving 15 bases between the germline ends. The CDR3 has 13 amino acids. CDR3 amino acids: CASSLHPSGGYTF. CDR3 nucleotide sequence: TGTGCCAGCAGCCTGCACCCGAGCGGGGGCTACACCTTC.

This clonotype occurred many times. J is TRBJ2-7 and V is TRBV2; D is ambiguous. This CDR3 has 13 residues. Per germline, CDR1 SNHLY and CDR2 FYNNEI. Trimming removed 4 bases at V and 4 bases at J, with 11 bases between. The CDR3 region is CASSVQRAYEQYF. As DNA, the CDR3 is TGTGCCAGCAGTGTGCAGCGAGCATACGAGCAGTACTTC.